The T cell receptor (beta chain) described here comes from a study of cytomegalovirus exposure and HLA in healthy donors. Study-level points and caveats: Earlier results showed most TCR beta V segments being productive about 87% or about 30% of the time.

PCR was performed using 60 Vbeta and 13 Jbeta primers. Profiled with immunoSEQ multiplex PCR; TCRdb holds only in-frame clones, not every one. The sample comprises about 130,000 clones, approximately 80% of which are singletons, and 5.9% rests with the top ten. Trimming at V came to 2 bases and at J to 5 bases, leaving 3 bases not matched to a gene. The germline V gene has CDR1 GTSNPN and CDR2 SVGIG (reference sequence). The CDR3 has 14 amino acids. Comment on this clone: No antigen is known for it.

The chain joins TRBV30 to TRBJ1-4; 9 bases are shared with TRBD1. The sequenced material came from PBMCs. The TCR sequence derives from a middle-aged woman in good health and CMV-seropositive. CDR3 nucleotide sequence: TGTGCCTGGAGTAACAGGGGGCTAAATGAAAAACTGTTTTTT. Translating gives CAWSNRGLNEKLFF.